The entry below describes one T cell receptor beta chain. The antigen is undetermined. Peripheral blood genomic DNA, not sorted cells or RNA, was the template. These data originate in a study of T cell repertoires in aging, cancer and after chemotherapy. Notes on the study in general: Age-matched healthy donors had significantly more diverse, less clonal blood TCR repertoires than untreated cancer patients.

Germline V gene data show CDR1 as SGHDT and CDR2 as YYEEEE. Trimming cost V 4 bases and J 5 bases, with 15 bases left between them. There are 15 residues in the CDR3. A mixed TRB-A/B primer pool amplified rearranged TRB by multiplex touch-down PCR. In TCRdb, the multiplex PCR reads were re-called with MiXCR into one record per CDR3 protein. Altogether over 2,000 distinct CDR3 sequences are present, less than 75% being singletons, with the ten largest covering 45% to 65%. V is TRBV5-6 and J is TRBJ2-2, with D perhaps TRBD1 or TRBD2 (5 bases each). The origin of this receptor is a human donor with a blood cancer. The specimen sequenced was blood. CDR3 residues: CASSRDRGNTGELFF. The DNA for the CDR3 is TGTGCCAGCAGCCGGGACCGAGGCAATACCGGGGAGCTGTTTTTT.